This T cell receptor beta chain stems from a study of T-cell reconstitution after alpha-beta-depleted transplantation in children. Preparation of the TCRbeta library used unique molecular identifiers. TCRdb ran MiXCR on the PCR reads and lists one entry per CDR3 protein. The table includes about a million distinct CDR3 sequences, roughly 29% detected once. Germline CDR1 is MDHEN and CDR2 is SYDVKM. This CDR3 is 13 amino acids long. Trimming removed 6 bases from V and 1 base from J, with 9 bases in between. This clonotype was seen repeatedly, ten times or more. The V call is TRBV28, the J call TRBJ2-5; D may be TRBD2 (5 bases). The sequencing here drew on PBMCs, mostly from graft donor cells, taken 360 days after TCRalphabeta/CD19-depleted stem cell transplant. The clonotype originates from a boy under two years old who had a stem cell transplant for SCID, so the T cells may come from the graft donor. Here the CDR3 reads CASSLEVQETQYF. The DNA of the CDR3 is TGTGCCAGCAGCCTGGAGGTCCAAGAGACCCAGTACTTC.